The entry below describes one T cell receptor beta chain. Sequenced by immunoSEQ multiplex PCR; TCRdb stores in-frame clones only, minus some. The top ten clones hold around 5% of a sample with about 350,000 clones, roughly 91% of them seen once. This entry is derived from a study of Ad26.COV2.S vaccination and SARS-CoV-2 variants. Study information: In the COV1001 trial, the donor was in the Ad26.COV2.S arm.

The treatment is: 19 received Ad26.COV2.S at low or high dose, single or two shots; several received placebo; per-sample allocation not given. Specimens were obtained on day 63 following the first vaccine or placebo injection. There are 14 residues in the CDR3. V lost 4 bases and J lost 8; bases outside the gene matches: 8. CDR1 and CDR2 (germline): SGHNT, YYREEE (reference sequence). Sequenced here: peripheral blood, sampled in a trial of Ad26.COV2.S vaccine versus placebo. This chain uses TRBV5-4 with TRBJ1-4, with 7 bases identical to TRBD1. The source is a person between 18 and 65 years old who received the Ad26.COV2.S COVID-19 vaccine or a placebo. The CDR3 DNA reads TGTGCCAGCAGCCACGACAGGGAGGGCGAAAAACTGTTTTTT. Amino acids: CASSHDREGEKLFF.